These 22 T cell receptor beta chains came from one sample sequenced in a study of response to subunit inactivated influenza vaccine. TCRdb re-analysed the RT-PCR reads in MiXCR, keeping a single row per CDR3 protein. The sample has around 200,000 distinct CDR3 sequences, approximately 12% seen once. These data also featured in a second study, about T cells expressing NK-cell markers. From that report: 5'RACE template switching built TCR beta cDNA with unique molecular identifiers.

The starting material was CD8+ T cells sorted from PBMCs, obtained roughly 12 days after vaccination. The receptors were sampled from a man aged 45-60 years who received an inactivated influenza vaccine.

Ten or more counts support this clonotype. V usage is TRBV6-5 and J usage is TRBJ2-2; either TRBD1 or TRBD2 may supply D (5 bases each). Trimming left V 4 bases short and J 3 bases short, with 9 bases between. CDR1 is MNHEY and CDR2 is SVGAGI in the germline V gene. This CDR3 is 14 amino acids long. This CDR3 reads CASSSGGYTGELFF. CDR3 coding DNA: TGTGCCAGCAGTTCTGGGGGTTACACCGGGGAGCTGTTTTTT.

This clonotype has more than one count but fewer than ten. V is TRBV4-1 and J is TRBJ2-6; TRBD2 aligns across 7 bases. V was clipped by 0 bases and J by 0 bases; unmatched bases: 11. The CDR3 is 20 amino acids. Per germline, CDR1 MGHRA and CDR2 YSYEKL. CDR3 sequence reads: CASSQESGTISPSGANVLTF. The CDR3 region has the DNA TGCGCCAGCAGCCAAGAATCCGGGACTATTTCCCCCTCTGGGGCCAACGTCCTGACTTTC.

This clonotype was picked up a small number of times. V is TRBV5-4 and J is TRBJ1-3, with D possibly matching TRBD1 (6 bases). Germline V gives CDR1 SGHNT, CDR2 YYREEE (reference sequence). The CDR3 covers 19 residues. Between the trimmed V and J ends, which lost 0 bases and 0 bases, there was a span of 19 bases. As DNA, the CDR3 is TGTGCCAGCAGCTTGGTGGGACACCAAACCTACTTCTCTGGAAACACCATATATTTT. Its protein is CASSLVGHQTYFSGNTIYF.

This clonotype occurred a few times. This chain uses TRBV29-1 with TRBJ2-1, with 9 bases matching TRBD2. V gave up 7 bases and J gave up 3 bases; unmatched junction bases: 7. The CDR3 contains 14 residues. Per the germline V gene, CDR1 is SQVTM and CDR2 is ANQGSEA. The CDR3 spells CSASGTSSYNEQFF. The CDR3, as DNA: TGCAGCGCCTCCGGGACTAGCAGCTACAATGAGCAGTTCTTC.

The chain has TRBV6-2 or TRBV6-3 and TRBJ2-1, with 8 positions matching TRBD1. This CDR3 comprises 13 residues. Unmatched junction bases numbered 0, after V lost 0 bases and J lost 8 bases. The V gene's germline CDR1 is MNHEY and CDR2 SVGEGT. Here the CDR3 DNA reads TGTGCCAGCAGTTACTCGGGACAGGATGAGCAGTTCTTC. Encoded protein: CASSYSGQDEQFF.

This clonotype has just a few counts. The rearrangement links TRBV4-3 to TRBJ2-7; the D gene is possibly TRBD1 (5 bases). The V and J ends lost 4 bases and 0 bases respectively, with 10 bases between them. This CDR3 spans 14 amino acids. The germline V gene encodes CDR1 LGHNA and CDR2 YSLEER. The CDR3 region has the DNA TGCGCCAGCAGCCCATACAGGAGCTCCTACGAGCAGTACTTC. It encodes CASSPYRSSYEQYF.

This clonotype is classed as medium-sized. V is TRBV20-1 and J is TRBJ2-3; D uncertain. V lost 0 bases and J lost 2, with 9 bases in between. The CDR3 sequence is 14 residues long. Germline V gene sequence: CDR1 DFQATT, CDR2 SNEGSKA (reference sequence). In nucleotides, the CDR3 is TGCAGTGCTAGAGAAGGCCGGTACACAGATACGCAGTATTTT. Translation: CSAREGRYTDTQYF.

This clonotype was counted between two and nine times. The chain employs TRBV5-1 and TRBJ1-1; D is unresolved. Trimming pared 2 bases from V and 7 bases from J, leaving 12 bases between. The CDR3 has 13 amino acids. Germline values: CDR1 SGHRS, CDR2 YFSETQ. The CDR3 loop reads CASSFLPEDEAFF. As DNA, the CDR3 is TGCGCCAGCAGCTTTTTACCCGAGGATGAAGCTTTCTTT.

The chain employs TRBV24-1 and TRBJ2-7; D perhaps matches TRBD1 (5 bases). The CDR3 extends over 15 amino acids. In germline, CDR1 is KGHDR, CDR2 SFDVKD. V shed 2 bases and J shed 6 bases, with 16 bases lying between them. CDR3 in DNA: TGTGCCACCAGTGATTCAACAGGCCATCGCTTCGAGCAGTACTTC. This translates into CATSDSTGHRFEQYF.

This clonotype was seen a few times. The chain uses TRBV7-9 and TRBJ2-7, with TRBD2 as a possible D gene (6 bases). In germline, CDR1 is SEHNR, CDR2 FQNEAQ (reference sequence). The germline V and J ends were trimmed by 5 bases and 0 bases, with 11 bases remaining between them. This CDR3 has 14 residues. The CDR3 region has the DNA TGTGCCAGCAGCCCCGACGGGAGCTCCTACGAGCAGTACTTC. It specifies CASSPDGSSYEQYF.

There are a few counts of this clonotype. The rearrangement joins TRBV19 to TRBJ1-6, with D maybe TRBD1 (6 bases). V lost 4 bases, J lost 7 bases, and 8 bases lay in between. Germline assignment: CDR1 LNHDA and CDR2 SQIVND (reference sequence). This CDR3 has 13 residues. The CDR3 loop is CASSRGLNSPLHF. The DNA for the CDR3 is TGTGCCAGTAGTAGGGGGCTCAATTCACCCCTCCACTTT. The full variable domain, with the rest looked up from reference TRBV19 and TRBJ1-6, is DGGITQSPKYLFRKEGQNVTLSCEQNLNHDAMYWYRQDPGQGLRLIYYSQIVNDFQKGDIAEGYSVSREKKESFPLTVTSAQKNPTAFYLCASSRGLNSPLHFGNGTRLTVT.

V usage is TRBV7-9 and J usage is TRBJ1-5; no reliable D call. The V end was cut by 4 bases, the J end by 7 bases, with 8 bases between. Germline V gene sequence: CDR1 SEHNR, CDR2 FQNEAQ (reference sequence). CDR3 length: 12 amino acids. The CDR3 DNA follows: TGTGCCAGCAGCTCGGACGCCCAGCCCCAGCATTTT. Translated: CASSSDAQPQHF.

Regarding this clonotype: One end of the junction is discordant with germline, which a read error may explain. CDR3 in DNA: TGCAGCGCTGAAGATCGTGGTAGCTACGAGCAGTACTTC. Translation gives CSAEDRGSYEQYF. The chain recombines TRBV29-1 with TRBJ2-7; D is ambiguous. Germline loops: CDR1 SQVTM, CDR2 ANQGSEA. The CDR3 loop spans 13 amino acids.

This sequence joins TRBV15 and TRBJ2-5, with D perhaps TRBD1 or TRBD2 (5 bases each). V was clipped by 0 bases and J by 2 bases, with 10 bases between them. There are 15 residues in the CDR3. Germline CDR1 reads LNHNV; CDR2 reads YYDKDF (reference sequence). The CDR3 spells CATSRDRGTQETQYF. CDR3 nucleotides: TGTGCCACCAGCAGAGATCGGGGCACACAAGAGACCCAGTACTTC.

This clonotype has a handful of counts. The chain combines TRBV12-3 or TRBV12-4 with TRBJ2-2; TRBD1 matches at 8 bases. The junction had 3 bases not matched to a gene; V was cut back by 8 bases and J by 1 base. The CDR3 has 14 amino acids. As DNA, the CDR3 is TGTGCCAGCTTGGACAGGGAGAACACCGGGGAGCTGTTTTTT. The encoded protein is CASLDRENTGELFF.

The genes are TRBV9 and TRBJ2-1; 9 bases are a match to TRBD2. The CDR3 spans 16 residues. Germline trimming cut 3 bases from V and 4 bases from J; bases unmatched to any gene: 8. The germline CDR1 and CDR2 sequences are SGDLS and YYNGEE. CDR3 DNA: TGTGCCAGCAGCGGGGTAGCGGGAGTTAAATACAATGAGCAGTTCTTC. It codes for CASSGVAGVKYNEQFF.

The chain links TRBV5-1 to TRBJ2-3; 8 nucleotides line up with TRBD2. V lost 7 bases and J lost 4; bases outside the gene matches: 2. Germline CDR1 SGHRS, CDR2 YFSETQ. The CDR3 runs 12 residues. CDR3 DNA sequence: TGCGCCAGCCGAGCGGGAGCAGATACGCAGTATTTT. It yields the protein CASRAGADTQYF.

This clonotype showed up just a few times. The V and J genes are TRBV7-9 and TRBJ1-1; tentatively, D is TRBD1 (5 bases). This CDR3 has 16 amino acids. The germline CDR1 and CDR2 sequences are SEHNR and FQNEAQ (reference sequence). The V end lost 5 bases, the J end lost 3 bases, and 19 bases lay between the germline ends. The CDR3 DNA reads TGTGCCAGCAGCGGATCTATGGGGCAGTCCTACACTGAAGCTTTCTTT. Its protein is CASSGSMGQSYTEAFF. Full variable domain (missing parts from reference TRBV7-9 and TRBJ1-1): DTGVSQNPRHKITKRGQNVTFRCDPISEHNRLYWYRQTLGQGPEFLTYFQNEAQLEKSRLLSDRFSAERPKGSFSTLEIQRTEQGDSAMYLCASSGSMGQSYTEAFFGQGTRLTVV.

The gene calls are TRBV4-3 and TRBJ2-1, with D hard to call. Per germline, CDR1 LGHNA and CDR2 YSLEER. The CDR3 covers 15 residues. With 4 bases removed from V and 7 bases from J, the gap between germline ends came to 17 bases. The CDR3 sequence: CASSPSIGFLNEQFF. CDR3 DNA: TGCGCCAGCAGCCCCTCTATCGGGTTTTTGAATGAGCAGTTCTTC.

In this sample, this clonotype turned up a few times. This chain links TRBV7-9 with TRBJ1-2, with D tentatively TRBD1 (5 bases). Deletions cut 5 bases from V and 0 bases from J, with 16 bases between. The CDR3 is 16 residues long. Germline CDR1 reads SEHNR; CDR2 reads FQNEAQ (reference sequence). DNA for the CDR3: TGTGCCAGCAGCGATGGTCGGGGACCAGCTAACTATGGCTACACCTTC. Amino acids: CASSDGRGPANYGYTF. Full variable domain (remainder filled in from reference TRBV7-9 and TRBJ1-2): DTGVSQNPRHKITKRGQNVTFRCDPISEHNRLYWYRQTLGQGPEFLTYFQNEAQLEKSRLLSDRFSAERPKGSFSTLEIQRTEQGDSAMYLCASSDGRGPANYGYTFGSGTRLTVV.

This clonotype has just one count. The chain employs TRBV7-2 and TRBJ2-3; D is unresolved. Trimming took off 1 base at V and 13 bases at J, with 12 bases between the two ends. This CDR3 is built from 12 residues. Germline-derived CDR1 and CDR2 are SGHTA and FQGNSA. CDR3 region: CASSLGHPNKYF. DNA of the CDR3: TGTGCCAGCAGCTTAGGGCACCCCAATAAGTATTTT.

This clonotype was detected only a few times. The chain recombines TRBV15 with TRBJ2-5; 8 positions match TRBD1. The CDR3 runs to 14 residues. Germline V gives CDR1 LNHNV, CDR2 YYDKDF (reference sequence). The V and J ends lost 5 bases and 5 bases, in that order; junction bases with no gene match: 7. Here the CDR3 DNA reads TGTGCCACCAGCCCCGGACAGGGCGAGGAGACCCAGTACTTC. Translation: CATSPGQGEETQYF.